This T cell receptor beta chain is from a study of identical twins. A template switching step contributed a universal primer site, while unique molecular identifiers were present in the cDNA. TCRdb passed the 5' RACE reads through MiXCR, listing each CDR3 protein once. Of about 550,000 distinct CDR3 sequences in the sample, about a fifth were seen once. The CDR3 runs to 16 residues. Germline trimming cut 1 base from V and 4 bases from J; bases unmatched to any gene: 6. Germline V gene data show CDR1 as LNHNV and CDR2 as YYDKDF (reference sequence). This sample was shared with a second study, whose subject was yellow fever vaccine responses in identical twins.

The TCR was taken from a woman aged 18 to 35 in good health. The sample comprised CD4+ T cells sorted from blood. The chain combines TRBV15 with TRBJ2-1, with 8 positions matching TRBD2. The CDR3 nucleotides read TGTGCCACCAGCAGAGGTGGCGGGGGGTTATACAATGAGCAGTTCTTC. It yields the protein CATSRGGGGLYNEQFF.